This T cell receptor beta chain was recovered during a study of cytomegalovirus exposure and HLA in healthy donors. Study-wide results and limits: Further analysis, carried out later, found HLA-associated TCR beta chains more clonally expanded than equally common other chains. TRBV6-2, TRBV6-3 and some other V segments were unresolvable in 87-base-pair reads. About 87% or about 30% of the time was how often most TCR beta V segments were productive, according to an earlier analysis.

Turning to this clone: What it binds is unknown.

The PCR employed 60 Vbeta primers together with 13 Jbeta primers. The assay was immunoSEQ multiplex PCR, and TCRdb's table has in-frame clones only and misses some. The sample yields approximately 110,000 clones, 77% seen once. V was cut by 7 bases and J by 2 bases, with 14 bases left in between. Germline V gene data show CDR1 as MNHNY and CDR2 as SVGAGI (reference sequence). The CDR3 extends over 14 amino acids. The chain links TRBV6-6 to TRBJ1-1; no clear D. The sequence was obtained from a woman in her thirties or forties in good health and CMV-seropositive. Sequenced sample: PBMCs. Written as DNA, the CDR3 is TGTGCCAGCACCGCGGGAGGGATCAACACTGAAGCTTTCTTT. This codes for CASTAGGINTEAFF.